The rows below give T cell receptor beta chains drawn from one sample of a study of blood T cell repertoires in COVID-19. TCRdb's table, derived via immunoSEQ multiplex PCR, lists solely in-frame clones and lacks some. The data hold roughly 60,000 clones, with about four fifths observed a single time. The sample comprised peripheral blood. These receptors originate from a human donor in a cohort sampled during active or convalescent COVID-19. Each CDR3 is given with its conserved first and last residue. A D gene is named only where the DNA matches it firmly. Expanded clones are given a class, and other clones once, few, many or no size at all.

J gene: TRBJ2-3; D gene: TRBD2; clone size: -; V gene: TRBV6-6; CDR3 DNA: TGTGCCAGCAGGGAGACTAGCGGAGGGGCAGATACGCAGTATTTT; CDR3 protein: CASRETSGGADTQYF
J gene: TRBJ1-4; D gene: TRBD1; clone size: -; V gene: TRBV5-1; CDR3 DNA: TGCGCCAGCAGCCCTGGACAGGGGCGAGAAAAACTGTTTTTT; CDR3 protein: CASSPGQGREKLFF
J gene: TRBJ2-7; D gene: TRBD1; clone size: few; V gene: TRBV28; CDR3 DNA: TGTGCCAGCGGACCGGGACAGGGGAGAGAGCAGTACTTC; CDR3 protein: CASGPGQGREQYF
J gene: TRBJ2-2; D gene: TRBD2; clone size: -; V gene: TRBV7-2; CDR3 DNA: TGTGCCAGCAGCACCATTAGCGGGGGGGCGCGGACCGGGGAGCTGTTTTTT; CDR3 protein: CASSTISGGARTGELFF
J gene: TRBJ1-1; D gene: TRBD1; clone size: few; V gene: TRBV4-2; CDR3 DNA: TGTGCCAGCAGCCAAGGCTGGACAGGGTCCTTGGGAATGAACACTGAAGCTTTCTTT; CDR3 protein: CASSQGWTGSLGMNTEAFF
J gene: TRBJ2-5; D gene: -; clone size: -; V gene: TRBV5-4; CDR3 DNA: TGTGCCAGCAGCTTGGCCGCAGGCCAAGAGACCCAGTACTTC; CDR3 protein: CASSLAAGQETQYF
J gene: TRBJ1-5; D gene: -; clone size: -; V gene: TRBV27; CDR3 DNA: TGTGCCAGCAGGACGACGGGAAATAGCAATCAGCCCCAGCATTTT; CDR3 protein: CASRTTGNSNQPQHF
J gene: TRBJ2-3; D gene: TRBD2; clone size: -; V gene: TRBV4-2; CDR3 DNA: TGTGCCAGCAGCCAAGCAGCGGGGGAGGTAGATACGCAGTATTTT; CDR3 protein: CASSQAAGEVDTQYF
J gene: TRBJ2-7; D gene: -; clone size: -; V gene: TRBV19; CDR3 DNA: TGTGCCAGTAGTGGCCAGGGGACCTACGAGCAGTACTTC; CDR3 protein: CASSGQGTYEQYF
J gene: TRBJ1-1; D gene: -; clone size: -; V gene: TRBV6-5; CDR3 DNA: TGTGCCAGCAGTTACAGAGGGAACAATGAAGCTTTCTTT; CDR3 protein: CASSYRGNNEAFF
J gene: TRBJ1-6; D gene: TRBD1; clone size: few; V gene: TRBV11-2; CDR3 DNA: TGTGCCAGCAGCTTAGCCTTTACAGGGGTGGATTCACCCCTCCACTTT; CDR3 protein: CASSLAFTGVDSPLHF
J gene: TRBJ1-5; D gene: -; clone size: -; V gene: TRBV20-1; CDR3 DNA: TGCAGTGCCAGTTATCAGATGGGCAATCAGCCCCAGCATTTT; CDR3 protein: CSASYQMGNQPQHF
J gene: TRBJ2-1; D gene: TRBD2; clone size: -; V gene: TRBV6-2/TRBV6-3; CDR3 DNA: TGTGCCAGCAGTTACGGCCGACTAGCGGGGGTAAATGAGCAGTTCTTC; CDR3 protein: CASSYGRLAGVNEQFF
J gene: TRBJ1-3; D gene: -; clone size: once; V gene: TRBV19; CDR3 DNA: TGTGCCAGTAGTATAGATCGCGGGAACACCATATATTTT; CDR3 protein: CASSIDRGNTIYF
J gene: TRBJ1-2; D gene: -; clone size: -; V gene: TRBV30; CDR3 DNA: TGTGCCTGGAGCGCTGTGGCCTATGGCTACACCTTC; CDR3 protein: CAWSAVAYGYTF
J gene: TRBJ1-1; D gene: TRBD1; clone size: -; V gene: TRBV5-4; CDR3 DNA: TGTGCCAGCAGCTTGGGACAGGGATTAGGAGCTTTCTTT; CDR3 protein: CASSLGQGLGAFF
J gene: TRBJ1-2; D gene: -; clone size: -; V gene: TRBV7-2; CDR3 DNA: TGTGCCAGCAGCTTAAAACAGAGCTATGGCTACACCTTC; CDR3 protein: CASSLKQSYGYTF
J gene: TRBJ1-5; D gene: TRBD1; clone size: few; V gene: TRBV3-1/TRBV3-2; CDR3 DNA: TGTGCCAGCAGCCAGGGAACAGGGGGCCATCAGCCCCAGCATTTT; CDR3 protein: CASSQGTGGHQPQHF
J gene: TRBJ1-5; D gene: TRBD1; clone size: once; V gene: TRBV3-1/TRBV3-2; CDR3 DNA: TGTGCCAGCAGCCAAGGGAATCCAGACAGGGCCCCCTTTAGCAATCAGCCCCAGCATTTT; CDR3 protein: CASSQGNPDRAPFSNQPQHF
J gene: TRBJ1-4; D gene: -; clone size: -; V gene: TRBV30; CDR3 DNA: TGTGCCTGGAGTAGGAACAGGGCTGAAAAACTGTTTTTT; CDR3 protein: CAWSRNRAEKLFF
J gene: TRBJ2-5; D gene: -; clone size: -; V gene: TRBV5-6; CDR3 DNA: TGTGCCAGCAGCTTGGGACAGATCCAAGAGACCCAGTACTTC; CDR3 protein: CASSLGQIQETQYF
J gene: TRBJ1-1; D gene: -; clone size: -; V gene: TRBV5-1; CDR3 DNA: TGCGCCAGCAGGAAAGACGGGAGGGCGAACACTGAAGCTTTCTTT; CDR3 protein: CASRKDGRANTEAFF
J gene: TRBJ2-1; D gene: -; clone size: -; V gene: TRBV7-9; CDR3 DNA: TGTGCCAGCAGCTTGAATATGAAGGGGGCGGGACACAATGAGCAGTTCTTC; CDR3 protein: CASSLNMKGAGHNEQFF
J gene: TRBJ2-5; D gene: TRBD2; clone size: -; V gene: TRBV4-2; CDR3 DNA: TGTGCCAGCAGCCCGAGACTAGCGGGGGGGCTAGGAGAGACCCAGTACTTC; CDR3 protein: CASSPRLAGGLGETQYF
J gene: TRBJ1-2; D gene: TRBD1; clone size: few; V gene: TRBV2; CDR3 DNA: TGTGCCAGCGGGACAGCCGCTCGCTACACCTTC; CDR3 protein: CASGTAARYTF
J gene: TRBJ1-1; D gene: TRBD1; clone size: -; V gene: TRBV12-3/TRBV12-4; CDR3 DNA: TGTGCCAGCAGTTCGGGACAGGCGCTTGAAGCTTTCTTT; CDR3 protein: CASSSGQALEAFF
J gene: TRBJ2-7; D gene: -; clone size: -; V gene: TRBV14; CDR3 DNA: TGTGCCAGCAGCCAAGATGGTAACCCAGCCTACGAGCAGTACTTC; CDR3 protein: CASSQDGNPAYEQYF
J gene: TRBJ1-5; D gene: TRBD1; clone size: few; V gene: TRBV29-1; CDR3 DNA: TGCAGCGTTGCTACAGGGGGCCTAGATCAGCCCCAGCATTTT; CDR3 protein: CSVATGGLDQPQHF
J gene: TRBJ2-1; D gene: -; clone size: -; V gene: TRBV5-1; CDR3 DNA: TGCGCCAGCAGCTTGGGGGGGCCCAATGAGCAGTTCTTC; CDR3 protein: CASSLGGPNEQFF
J gene: TRBJ1-2; D gene: -; clone size: -; V gene: TRBV10-3; CDR3 DNA: TGTGCCATCAGTGCCGGGGGTAACTATGGCTACACCTTC; CDR3 protein: CAISAGGNYGYTF
J gene: TRBJ2-7; D gene: -; clone size: -; V gene: TRBV5-5; CDR3 DNA: TGTGCCAGCAGCTTCGGTGGGGCGTCCGAGCAGTACTTC; CDR3 protein: CASSFGGASEQYF
J gene: TRBJ2-5; D gene: -; clone size: few; V gene: TRBV10-3; CDR3 DNA: TGTGCCATCAGTGATTGGCAGGGTGATGAGACCCAGTACTTC; CDR3 protein: CAISDWQGDETQYF
J gene: TRBJ1-4; D gene: -; clone size: -; V gene: TRBV19; CDR3 DNA: TGTGCCAGTAGCATTAATGAAAAACTGTTTTTT; CDR3 protein: CASSINEKLFF
J gene: TRBJ2-5; D gene: TRBD2; clone size: -; V gene: TRBV7-2; CDR3 DNA: TGTGCCAGCAGCTTCCTTAGCGGGGGGCAAGAGACCCAGTACTTC; CDR3 protein: CASSFLSGGQETQYF
J gene: TRBJ2-5; D gene: -; clone size: -; V gene: TRBV10-1; CDR3 DNA: TGCGCCAGCCCCCCCCTGGAGACCCAGTACTTC; CDR3 protein: CASPPLETQYF
J gene: TRBJ2-2; D gene: -; clone size: -; V gene: TRBV19; CDR3 DNA: TGTGCCAGTTCGGCCCACAGCACCGGGGAGCTGTTTTTT; CDR3 protein: CASSAHSTGELFF
J gene: TRBJ1-5; D gene: TRBD1; clone size: -; V gene: TRBV6-2/TRBV6-3; CDR3 DNA: TGTGCCAGCAGTTACTCAATTAGGACAGGGGTCAATCAGCCCCAGCATTTT; CDR3 protein: CASSYSIRTGVNQPQHF
J gene: TRBJ1-1; D gene: TRBD1; clone size: -; V gene: TRBV7-2; CDR3 DNA: TGTGCCAGCACCAAGAACAGGGGGACTGAAGCTTTCTTT; CDR3 protein: CASTKNRGTEAFF
J gene: TRBJ1-1; D gene: -; clone size: -; V gene: TRBV7-2; CDR3 DNA: TGTGCCAGCAGACCCGGACAGAACACTGAAGCTTTCTTT; CDR3 protein: CASRPGQNTEAFF
J gene: TRBJ2-7; D gene: -; clone size: once; V gene: TRBV6-2/TRBV6-3; CDR3 DNA: TGTGCCAGCAGCCCCGGTTCTGGGGGCATCTACGAGCAGTACTTC; CDR3 protein: CASSPGSGGIYEQYF
J gene: TRBJ2-7; D gene: -; clone size: -; V gene: TRBV6-5; CDR3 DNA: TGTGCCAGCAGTACACGAGCCCTAGGACAGATACGGTACTTC; CDR3 protein: CASSTRALGQIRYF
J gene: TRBJ1-5; D gene: TRBD1; clone size: -; V gene: TRBV10-3; CDR3 DNA: TGTGCCAGTAATACCGGGACAGGGCTCAATCAGCCCCAGCATTTT; CDR3 protein: CASNTGTGLNQPQHF
J gene: TRBJ1-2; D gene: -; clone size: once; V gene: TRBV2; CDR3 DNA: TGTGCCAGCACAGGTACCAACTATGGCTACACCTTC; CDR3 protein: CASTGTNYGYTF
J gene: TRBJ1-4; D gene: -; clone size: -; V gene: TRBV5-1; CDR3 DNA: TGCGCCAGCAGCCCGGGGAGTTTTAATGAAAAACTGTTTTTT; CDR3 protein: CASSPGSFNEKLFF
J gene: TRBJ2-1; D gene: -; clone size: -; V gene: TRBV7-9; CDR3 DNA: TGTGCCAGCAGCCCACCCCTCGTGGGCCGGTGGATAGGCAATGAGCAGTTCTTC; CDR3 protein: CASSPPLVGRWIGNEQFF
J gene: TRBJ1-1; D gene: TRBD1; clone size: -; V gene: TRBV25-1; CDR3 DNA: TGTGCCAGCAGTGTTGAGACAGGGCTAAACACTGAAGCTTTCTTT; CDR3 protein: CASSVETGLNTEAFF
J gene: TRBJ1-1; D gene: -; clone size: -; V gene: TRBV9; CDR3 DNA: TGTGCCAGCAGCGTTCATTTGAACACTGAAGCTTTCTTT; CDR3 protein: CASSVHLNTEAFF
J gene: TRBJ2-1; D gene: -; clone size: -; V gene: TRBV12-3/TRBV12-4; CDR3 DNA: TGTGCCAGTCTCGACTCTTACAATGAGCAGTTCTTC; CDR3 protein: CASLDSYNEQFF
J gene: TRBJ2-5; D gene: TRBD2; clone size: -; V gene: TRBV10-3; CDR3 DNA: TGTGCCTCCACAGGAGGATCTAGCGGGGGGGCCATAGGAGAGACCCAGTACTTC; CDR3 protein: CASTGGSSGGAIGETQYF